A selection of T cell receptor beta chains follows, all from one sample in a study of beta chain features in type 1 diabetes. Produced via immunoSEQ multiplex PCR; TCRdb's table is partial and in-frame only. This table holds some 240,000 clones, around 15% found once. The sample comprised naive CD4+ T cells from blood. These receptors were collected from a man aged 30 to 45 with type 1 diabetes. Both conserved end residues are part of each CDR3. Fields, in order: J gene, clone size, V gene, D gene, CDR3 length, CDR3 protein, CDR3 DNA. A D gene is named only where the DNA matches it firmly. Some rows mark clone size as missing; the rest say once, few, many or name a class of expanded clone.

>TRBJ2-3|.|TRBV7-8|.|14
CASSLERGTDTQYF
TGTGCCAGCAGCTTAGAACGGGGCACAGATACGCAGTATTTT
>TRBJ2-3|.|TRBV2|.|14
CASSRAAETDTQYF
TGTGCCAGCAGTAGGGCGGCTGAAACAGATACGCAGTATTTT
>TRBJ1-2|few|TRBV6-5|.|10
CAVQGNGYTF
TGTGCCGTTCAGGGTAATGGCTACACCTTC
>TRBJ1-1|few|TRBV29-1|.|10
CSAGGTEAFF
TGCAGCGCCGGGGGGACTGAAGCTTTCTTT
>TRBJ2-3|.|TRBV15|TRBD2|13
CATSRGGFDTQYF
TGTGCCACCTCGAGGGGAGGGTTCGATACGCAGTATTTT
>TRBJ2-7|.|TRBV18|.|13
CASSEQVINEQYF
TGTGCCAGCTCAGAACAGGTCATCAACGAGCAGTACTTC
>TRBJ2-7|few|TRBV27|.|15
CASSPGPGRIYEQYF
TGTGCCAGCTCCCCAGGTCCCGGTCGGATCTACGAGCAGTACTTC
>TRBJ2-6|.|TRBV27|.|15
CASSFERSGANVLTF
TGTGCCAGCAGTTTCGAGAGGTCGGGGGCCAACGTCCTGACTTTC
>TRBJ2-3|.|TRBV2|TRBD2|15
CASTTSAPYTDTQYF
TGTGCCAGCACAACTAGCGCGCCTTACACAGATACGCAGTATTTT
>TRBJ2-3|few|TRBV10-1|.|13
CASSEAGGDTQYF
TGCGCCAGCAGTGAGGCCGGAGGAGATACGCAGTATTTT
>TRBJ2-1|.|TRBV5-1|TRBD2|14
CASSLGAGFNEQFF
TGCGCCAGCAGCTTGGGAGCGGGGTTTAATGAGCAGTTCTTC
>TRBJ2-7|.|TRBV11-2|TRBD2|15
CASSPLAGGVYEQYF
TGTGCCAGCAGCCCCCTGGCGGGAGGGGTGTACGAGCAGTACTTC
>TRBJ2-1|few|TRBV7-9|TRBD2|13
CASLRAGGIEQFF
TGTGCCAGCCTACGAGCGGGAGGAATTGAGCAGTTCTTC
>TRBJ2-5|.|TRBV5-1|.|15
CASSLLDGSEETQYF
TGCGCCAGCAGCTTGCTGGACGGATCTGAGGAGACCCAGTACTTC
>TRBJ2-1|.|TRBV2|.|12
CASTGSSGEQFF
TGTGCCAGCACTGGGTCGTCGGGTGAGCAGTTCTTC
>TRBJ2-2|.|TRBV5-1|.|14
CASSLVQGTGELFF
TGCGCCAGCAGCTTGGTACAGGGAACCGGGGAGCTGTTTTTT
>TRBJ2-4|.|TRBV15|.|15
CATSLEGSAKNIQYF
TGTGCCACCAGCCTCGAAGGGTCGGCCAAAAACATTCAGTACTTC
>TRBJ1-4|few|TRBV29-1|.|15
CSVGVPAGANEKLFF
TGCAGCGTTGGGGTTCCGGCAGGGGCTAATGAAAAACTGTTTTTT
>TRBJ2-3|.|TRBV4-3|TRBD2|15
CASSPLAGPGDTQYF
TGCGCCAGCAGCCCCTTAGCGGGGCCAGGGGATACGCAGTATTTT
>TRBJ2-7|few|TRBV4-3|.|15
CASSHVPSGRYEQYF
TGCGCCAGCAGCCATGTTCCCTCGGGCCGCTACGAGCAGTACTTC
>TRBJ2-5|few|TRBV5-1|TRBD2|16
CASSWGLAWDSETQYF
TGCGCCAGCAGCTGGGGACTAGCGTGGGATAGCGAGACCCAGTACTTC
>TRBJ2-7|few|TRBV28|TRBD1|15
CASSSRDRGRYEQYF
TGTGCCAGCAGTTCACGGGACAGGGGGCGCTACGAGCAGTACTTC
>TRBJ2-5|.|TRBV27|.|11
CASSFRETQYF
TGTGCCAGCAGTTTTAGAGAGACCCAGTACTTC
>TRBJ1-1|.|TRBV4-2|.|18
CASSQAQGRIISNTEAFF
TGTGCCAGCAGCCAAGCCCAGGGACGGATTATTTCGAACACTGAAGCTTTCTTT
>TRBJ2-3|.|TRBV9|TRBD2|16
CASSAGLAGGEDTQYF
TGTGCCAGCAGCGCCGGACTAGCGGGAGGTGAAGATACGCAGTATTTT
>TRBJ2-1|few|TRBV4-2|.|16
CASSTSGSSSYNEQFF
TGTGCCAGCAGCACCAGCGGGTCGAGCTCCTACAATGAGCAGTTCTTC
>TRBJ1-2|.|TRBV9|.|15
CASSTPGGGEGGYTF
TGTGCCAGCAGCACCCCTGGGGGTGGGGAAGGCGGCTACACCTTC
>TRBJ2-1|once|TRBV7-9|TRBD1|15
CASSKQGSSYNEQFF
TGTGCCAGCAGCAAACAGGGGAGCTCCTACAATGAGCAGTTCTTC
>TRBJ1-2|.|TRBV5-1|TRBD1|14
CASSLDRGNYGYTF
TGCGCCAGCAGCTTGGACAGGGGAAACTATGGCTACACCTTC
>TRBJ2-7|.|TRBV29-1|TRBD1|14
CSAETGTGVREQYF
TGCAGCGCTGAAACCGGGACAGGGGTTCGAGAGCAGTACTTC
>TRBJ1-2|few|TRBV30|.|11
CAWSMAGGYTF
TGTGCCTGGAGTATGGCGGGTGGCTACACCTTC
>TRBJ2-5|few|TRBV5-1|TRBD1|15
CASSYNRGYGETQYF
TGCGCCAGCAGCTACAACAGGGGTTACGGAGAGACCCAGTACTTC
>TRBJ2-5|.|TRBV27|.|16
CASSSRLGTHQETQYF
TGTGCCAGCAGTTCCCGACTAGGGACGCACCAAGAGACCCAGTACTTC
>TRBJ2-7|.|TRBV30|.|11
CAWSVRFEQYF
TGTGCCTGGAGTGTACGATTCGAGCAGTACTTC
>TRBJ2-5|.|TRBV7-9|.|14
CASSLLQTQETQYF
TGTGCCAGCAGCTTATTACAGACACAAGAGACCCAGTACTTC
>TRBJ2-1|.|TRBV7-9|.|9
CATNNEQFF
TGTGCCACGAACAATGAGCAGTTCTTC
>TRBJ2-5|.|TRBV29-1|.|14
CSVGAKLLQETQYF
TGCAGCGTTGGTGCTAAATTACTTCAAGAGACCCAGTACTTC
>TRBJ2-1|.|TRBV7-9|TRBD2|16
CASSFTSGRFNNEQFF
TGTGCCAGCAGCTTTACTAGCGGGAGATTCAACAATGAGCAGTTCTTC
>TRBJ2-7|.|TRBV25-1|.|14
CASREWEGAYEQYF
TGTGCCAGCAGGGAGTGGGAAGGAGCCTACGAGCAGTACTTC
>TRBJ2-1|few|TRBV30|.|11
CAAAGYNEQFF
TGTGCCGCAGCGGGTTACAATGAGCAGTTCTTC
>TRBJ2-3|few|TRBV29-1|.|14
CSVRRGPSTDTQYF
TGCAGCGTACGGAGGGGGCCTAGCACAGATACGCAGTATTTT
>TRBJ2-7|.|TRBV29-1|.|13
CSVETGVRNEQYF
TGCAGCGTTGAAACGGGAGTACGAAATGAGCAGTACTTC
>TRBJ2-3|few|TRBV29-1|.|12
CSVLGGPDTQYF
TGCAGCGTTCTTGGTGGTCCAGATACGCAGTATTTT
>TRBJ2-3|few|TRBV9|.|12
CASSVAGDTQYF
TGTGCCAGCAGCGTAGCCGGAGATACGCAGTATTTT
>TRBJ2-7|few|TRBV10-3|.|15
CAISESTGTLYEQYF
TGTGCCATCAGTGAGTCTACAGGGACTTTGTACGAGCAGTACTTC
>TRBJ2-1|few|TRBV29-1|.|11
CSAGPNNEQFF
TGCAGCGCCGGCCCCAACAATGAGCAGTTCTTC
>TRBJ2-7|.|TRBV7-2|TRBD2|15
CASSLGTSGRYEQYF
TGTGCCAGCAGCTTAGGGACTAGCGGTCGCTACGAGCAGTACTTC
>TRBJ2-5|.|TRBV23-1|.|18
CASSPPPGGHSEQETQYF
TGCGCCAGCAGTCCCCCACCGGGGGGCCATTCCGAACAAGAGACCCAGTACTTC
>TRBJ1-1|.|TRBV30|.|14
CAWTMDGPNTEAFF
TGTGCCTGGACCATGGACGGACCGAACACTGAAGCTTTCTTT
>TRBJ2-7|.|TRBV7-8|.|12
CASSLARAVQYF
TGTGCCAGCAGCTTGGCCAGGGCAGTGCAGTACTTC
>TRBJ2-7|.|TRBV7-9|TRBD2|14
CASSLLAGAYEQYF
TGTGCCAGCAGCTTACTAGCGGGAGCCTACGAGCAGTACTTC
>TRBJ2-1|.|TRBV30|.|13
CAWRASSYNEQFF
TGTGCCTGGAGGGCTAGCTCCTACAATGAGCAGTTCTTC
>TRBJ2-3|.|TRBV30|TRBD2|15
CAWSVRLAGTDTQYF
TGTGCCTGGAGTGTACGACTAGCGGGCACAGATACGCAGTATTTT
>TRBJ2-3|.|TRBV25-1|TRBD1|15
CASSQTGAETDTQYF
TGTGCCAGCAGCCAGACAGGGGCCGAGACAGATACGCAGTATTTT
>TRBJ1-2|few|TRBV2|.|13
CASSREENYGYTF
TGTGCCAGCAGTAGGGAGGAAAACTATGGCTACACCTTC